The 7 T cell receptor beta chains below were found in one sample sequenced in a study of shared clonotypes between healthy human individuals. Repertoires were generated with immunoSEQ multiplex PCR, while TCRdb's copy carries only in-frame clones and drops some. Of over 850,000 clones listed, approximately 78% are singletons. Sequencing was carried out using memory CD4+ T cells from PBMCs. This sample's subset: CD45RA-negative fraction. Every receptor here comes from a man aged 18 to 30 in good health. Some clones in this sample may be carry-over from other donors' samples.

This clone was seen only a few times. The rearrangement links TRBV30 to TRBJ1-1; 7 bases fit TRBD1. Germline CDR1 GTSNPN, CDR2 SVGIG (reference sequence). The CDR3 is 13 residues long. V was pared by 4 bases and J by 7 bases, with 9 bases of the junction left unmatched. The CDR3 DNA sequence: TGTGCCTGGAACTTCAGGGGGGGAAGTGAAGCTTTCTTT. Translated, it gives CAWNFRGGSEAFF.

The V gene is TRBV10-3, the J gene TRBJ1-5, with 7 bases lining up with TRBD1. Germline V gene lookup returns CDR1 ENHRY and CDR2 SYGVKD. V was clipped by 6 bases and J by 3 bases; unmatched bases: 2. The CDR3 length is 13 residues. CDR3 residues: CAIRGQPNQPQHF. The CDR3 bases are TGTGCCATCAGGGGACAGCCCAATCAGCCCCAGCATTTT.

The chain carries TRBV7-2 and TRBJ1-2, with D hard to call. This CDR3 spans 14 amino acids. Germline CDR1 is SGHTA and CDR2 is FQGNSA. V was clipped by 5 bases and J by 8 bases, with 18 bases between them. The CDR3 region is CASSPATTRQGYTF. In nucleotides, the CDR3 is TGTGCCAGCAGCCCCGCAACGACACGGCAAGGCTACACCTTC.

The chain recombines TRBV28 with TRBJ2-3; 8 bases match TRBD1. Germline V gene lookup returns CDR1 MDHEN and CDR2 SYDVKM. The CDR3 sequence is 15 residues long. V was pared by 6 bases and J by 2 bases, with 7 bases of the junction left unmatched. The CDR3 here is CASSRQGTYTDTQYF. The CDR3, as DNA: TGTGCCAGCAGCAGACAGGGGACTTACACAGATACGCAGTATTTT.

This chain links TRBV4-1 with TRBJ2-3; D is uncertain. V dropped 4 bases and J dropped 0 bases, with 11 bases sitting between them. From germline, CDR1 is MGHRA and CDR2 YSYEKL. CDR3 length equals 15 residues. The CDR3 DNA is TGCGCCAGCAGCCCTGGGAAGTCTAGCACAGATACGCAGTATTTT. It codes for CASSPGKSSTDTQYF.

V gene TRBV18 combines with J gene TRBJ2-1, with D possibly matching TRBD1 (6 bases). The CDR3 runs 15 residues. Germline V CDR1 and CDR2: KGHSH, LQKENI. Deletions cut 6 bases from V and 2 bases from J, with 14 bases between. The CDR3 protein is CASSFDRPPYNEQFF. The CDR3 DNA follows: TGTGCCAGCTCGTTCGACAGGCCCCCCTACAATGAGCAGTTCTTC.

V is TRBV27 and J is TRBJ2-1; TRBD2 is a possible D gene (6 bases). The CDR3 has 14 amino acids. Between the trimmed V and J ends, which lost 0 bases and 5 bases, there was a span of 8 bases. From germline, CDR1 is MNHEY and CDR2 SMNVEV (reference sequence). The CDR3 nucleotides are TGTGCCAGCAGTTTATCGTGGACTAACAATGAGCAGTTCTTC. Amino acid sequence: CASSLSWTNNEQFF.